Following are 27 T cell receptor beta chains from one sample sequenced in a study of T cell changes during pregnancy in multiple sclerosis. Assay: immunoSEQ multiplex PCR; the TCRdb copy retains only in-frame clones and omits some. The sample contains roughly 100,000 clones, 91% of which appear only once. The specimen was peripheral blood, collected after pregnancy. The receptor source for this set is a female donor in good health, enrolled as a control in a pregnancy study.

This clone has a single count. This sample includes further DNA sequences coding for the same CDR3. The gene calls are TRBV30 and TRBJ1-4, with a possible D match to TRBD1 (5 bases). V was trimmed by 1 base and J by 7 bases, leaving 10 bases between them. CDR1 and CDR2 (germline): GTSNPN, SVGIG (reference sequence). This CDR3 contains 13 residues. The CDR3 loop reads CAWSAGGGEKLFF. The CDR3 region has the DNA TGTGCCTGGAGTGCGGGGGGGGGTGAAAAACTGTTTTTT.

The gene calls are TRBV11-2 and TRBJ2-1; 7 nucleotides agree with TRBD1. Germline trimming cut 1 base from V and 12 bases from J; bases unmatched to any gene: 0. The germline V gene encodes CDR1 SGHAT and CDR2 FQNNGV. The CDR3 extends over 11 amino acids. CDR3 loop: CASSLGTGQFF. The CDR3 coding sequence is TGTGCCAGCAGCTTAGGGACAGGGCAGTTCTTC.

The J gene is TRBJ2-3, the V gene TRBV7-3; tentatively, D is TRBD1 (5 bases). Germline V gene data show CDR1 as SGHTA and CDR2 as FQGTGA. There are 14 residues in the CDR3. Trimming shortened V by 5 bases and J by 4 bases, and 13 bases separated the two germline ends. CDR3 loop: CASSKGQGSDTQYF. The CDR3 DNA follows: TGTGCCAGCAGCAAGGGGCAGGGTTCAGATACGCAGTATTTT.

The chain links TRBV5-6 to TRBJ1-2; TRBD1 might be the D (6 bases). V lost 4 bases and J lost 8, with 12 bases in between. The germline gives CDR1 SGHDT, CDR2 YYEEEE. The CDR3 consists of 12 residues. CDR3 sequence: CASSDTGSGYTF. CDR3 DNA: TGTGCCAGCAGCGATACAGGGTCGGGCTACACCTTC. The complete variable domain, with remaining parts taken from reference TRBV5-6 and TRBJ1-2, reads DAGVTQSPTHLIKTRGQQVTLRCSPKSGHDTVSWYQQALGQGPQFIFQYYEEEERQRGNFPDRFSGHQFPNYSSELNVNALLLGDSALYLCASSDTGSGYTFGSGTRLTVV.

J is TRBJ2-3 and V is TRBV6-4; D uncertain. V lost 6 bases, J lost 2 bases, and 12 bases lay in between. CDR3 length: 14 residues. Germline V gene sequence: CDR1 MRHNA, CDR2 SNTAGT. The CDR3 DNA is TGTGCCAGCAGCCTCACCTACTACACAGATACGCAGTATTTT. Protein: CASSLTYYTDTQYF.

This sequence joins TRBV18 and TRBJ1-1; a weak D match, TRBD1 (6 bases). Germline V gives CDR1 KGHSH, CDR2 LQKENI. The CDR3 extends over 15 amino acids. V lost 1 base and J 1 base, leaving 10 bases between the germline ends. The CDR3, as DNA: TGTGCCAGCTCACCACTGGGACACGGGAACACTGAAGCTTTCTTT. Its translation is CASSPLGHGNTEAFF.

The rearrangement links TRBV19 to TRBJ1-2, with a weak D call TRBD1 (5 bases). Germline lookup yields CDR1 LNHDA and CDR2 SQIVND (reference sequence). The CDR3 covers 15 residues. V lost 3 bases and J lost 4, with 15 bases in between. As DNA, the CDR3 is TGTGCCAGTAGTATTCTTGGGGGGGAAGTCTATGGCTACACCTTC. It is translated as CASSILGGEVYGYTF.

This clone was seen more than once but under ten times. The J gene is TRBJ1-5, the V gene TRBV4-1; no definite D call. Germline V gene lookup returns CDR1 MGHRA and CDR2 YSYEKL. Trimming cost V 1 base and J 0 bases, with 10 bases left between them. The CDR3 is 16 amino acids. The CDR3 reads CASSQGGAYSNQPQHF. In nucleotides, the CDR3 is TGCGCCAGCAGCCAAGGGGGAGCTTATAGCAATCAGCCCCAGCATTTT.

The chain is built from TRBV7-3 and TRBJ1-2; D gene uncertain. The CDR3 covers 13 residues. The germline CDR1 and CDR2 sequences are SGHTA and FQGTGA. Trimming pared 8 bases from V and 4 bases from J, leaving 14 bases between. CDR3 DNA: TGTGCCAGCGCGGGAGACCTGATCTATGGCTACACCTTC. Its translation: CASAGDLIYGYTF.

V gene TRBV11-2 combines with J gene TRBJ1-6, with TRBD1 identical over 9 bases. Germline lookup yields CDR1 SGHAT and CDR2 FQNNGV. The CDR3 loop spans 15 amino acids. J was trimmed by 10 bases and V by 1 base; bases with no gene match: 5. CDR3 DNA: TGTGCCAGCAGCTTAGGGGACAGGGACCTGTCACCCCTCCACTTT. Its protein product is CASSLGDRDLSPLHF.

This chain joins TRBV7-9 and TRBJ2-5; TRBD1 might be the D (6 bases). The V and J ends lost 5 bases and 2 bases respectively, with 15 bases between them. The CDR3 extends over 15 amino acids. From germline, CDR1 is SEHNR and CDR2 FQNEAQ (reference sequence). The CDR3 loop is CASSQNQGQQETQYF. The CDR3 DNA is TGTGCCAGCAGCCAAAACCAGGGACAACAAGAGACCCAGTACTTC.

This clone was seen only once. The V and J genes are TRBV7-2 and TRBJ1-1; tentatively, D is TRBD1 (5 bases). V was trimmed by 2 bases and J by 5 bases, leaving 15 bases between them. The CDR3 is 15 amino acids. CDR1 SGHTA and CDR2 FQGNSA come from the germline V gene. This chain's CDR3 is CASSLPSGRYTEAFF. CDR3 bases: TGTGCCAGCAGCTTACCATCAGGGAGGTATACTGAAGCTTTCTTT.

This chain joins TRBV6-4 and TRBJ1-1; a possible D gene is TRBD1 (6 bases). This CDR3 is 16 amino acids long. V was pared by 6 bases and J by 1 base, with 18 bases between. Germline lookup yields CDR1 MRHNA and CDR2 SNTAGT. CDR3 protein: CASRKRSTGPNTEAFF. CDR3 DNA: TGTGCCAGCAGGAAGAGATCGACAGGCCCGAACACTGAAGCTTTCTTT.

V and J are TRBV7-3 and TRBJ2-6; D perhaps matches TRBD1 (5 bases). Per the germline V gene, CDR1 is SGHTA and CDR2 is FQGTGA. CDR3 length: 13 amino acids. Trimming took off 4 bases at V and 7 bases at J, with 8 bases between the two ends. The CDR3 region is CASSSREANVLTF. The DNA of the CDR3 is TGTGCCAGCAGCTCCAGGGAAGCCAACGTCCTGACTTTC.

By frequency in the sample, this clone is medium-sized. V gene TRBV4-3 combines with J gene TRBJ2-7, with 7 nucleotides matching TRBD2. The junction had 4 bases not matched to a gene; V was cut back by 0 bases and J by 2 bases. The germline V gene has CDR1 LGHNA and CDR2 YSLEER. The CDR3 has 15 amino acids. In nucleotides, the CDR3 is TGCGCCAGCAGCCAAGAATTCGCGGGAGCCTACGAGCAGTACTTC. Encoded protein: CASSQEFAGAYEQYF.

This clone was seen once. The chain uses TRBV6-1 and TRBJ1-2; 9 positions agree with TRBD1. The CDR3 spans 14 residues. Germline CDR1 reads MNHNS; CDR2 reads SASEGT. J lost 8 bases, V lost 8 bases, and 12 bases had no gene match. In DNA, the CDR3 is TGTGCCAGCGGAAGCCGGGACAGGGAGGAAGGCTACACCTTC. This translates into CASGSRDREEGYTF.

The chain carries TRBV28 and TRBJ1-1; 10 nucleotides line up with TRBD1. This CDR3 comprises 18 residues. Trimming removed 4 bases from V and 1 base from J; junction bases left unmatched: 12. The V gene's germline CDR1 is MDHEN and CDR2 SYDVKM. The CDR3 is CASSSVRDRGIANTEAFF. DNA for the CDR3: TGTGCCAGCAGTTCCGTCCGGGACAGGGGTATTGCGAACACTGAAGCTTTCTTT.

The chain links TRBV5-6 to TRBJ1-4; D remains ambiguous. The germline V gene has CDR1 SGHDT and CDR2 YYEEEE. This CDR3 region has 16 residues. V shed 1 base and J shed 0 bases, with 10 bases lying between them. CDR3 region: CASSLSRLATNEKLFF. The CDR3 bases are TGTGCCAGCAGCTTGTCCCGTCTTGCAACTAATGAAAAACTGTTTTTT.

The chain recombines TRBV27 with TRBJ2-1; 9 bases agree with TRBD2. V lost 8 bases, J lost 4 bases, and 9 bases stayed unmatched. The germline V gene encodes CDR1 MNHEY and CDR2 SMNVEV (reference sequence). This CDR3 has 15 amino acids. CDR3 amino acids: CASGASGNSYNEQFF. Written as DNA, the CDR3 is TGTGCCAGCGGGGCTAGCGGGAACTCTTACAATGAGCAGTTCTTC.

CDR3 protein: CASSLPDRVNTEAFF. The CDR3 nucleotides read TGTGCCAGCAGCTTGCCCGACAGGGTCAACACTGAAGCTTTCTTT. The gene calls are TRBV5-4 and TRBJ1-1; 7 nucleotides line up with TRBD1. This CDR3 has 15 amino acids. With 1 base clipped from V and 2 bases from J, the junction kept 5 bases outside the gene matches. Germline lookup yields CDR1 SGHNT and CDR2 YYREEE (reference sequence).

The rearrangement joins TRBV5-5 to TRBJ2-3; D may be TRBD2 (5 bases). V was clipped by 1 base and J by 1 base, with 13 bases between them. There are 16 residues in the CDR3. Germline assignment: CDR1 SGHKS and CDR2 YYEKEE (reference sequence). The CDR3 DNA reads as TGTGCCAGCAGCTTGAGTCCAGGAGCGGGCACAGATACGCAGTATTTT. Protein sequence: CASSLSPGAGTDTQYF.

The chain links TRBV4-1 to TRBJ1-1; 7 nucleotides line up with TRBD1. Germline V gives CDR1 MGHRA, CDR2 YSYEKL. With 5 bases clipped from V and 7 bases from J, the junction kept 13 bases outside the gene matches. The CDR3 totals 15 residues. In DNA form, the CDR3 reads TGCGCCAGCAGCTACCCTACCGGGACAGCGTTTGAAGCTTTCTTT. It encodes CASSYPTGTAFEAFF.

This chain joins TRBV7-3 and TRBJ2-3; maybe TRBD2 (7 bases). The CDR3 totals 15 residues. Trimming shortened V by 3 bases and J by 2 bases, and 12 bases separated the two germline ends. Per germline, CDR1 SGHTA and CDR2 FQGTGA. Here the CDR3 DNA reads TGTGCCAGCAGCTTTAGGGGGGGCGACACAGATACGCAGTATTTT. Translation: CASSFRGGDTDTQYF.

The V call is TRBV28, the J call TRBJ1-6; D is unresolved. This CDR3 has 13 amino acids. Trimming cost V 5 bases and J 7 bases, with 9 bases left between them. Looked up from germline, CDR1 is MDHEN and CDR2 is SYDVKM. The CDR3 here is CASSLNRNSPLHF. The DNA of the CDR3 is TGTGCCAGCAGTCTCAATCGGAATTCACCCCTCCACTTT.

The chain links TRBV25-1 to TRBJ2-3; TRBD2 matches at 8 bases. Germline CDR1 and CDR2: MGHDK and SYGVNS. The CDR3 extends over 15 amino acids. J gave up 6 bases and V 3 bases, and 8 bases lay outside the gene matches. This CDR3 reads CASSDWRGAGDTQYF. Written as DNA, the CDR3 is TGTGCCAGCAGTGACTGGCGGGGGGCGGGGGATACGCAGTATTTT.

Only a few counts were recorded for this clone. The gene calls are TRBV14 and TRBJ2-1, with no clear D. The CDR3 totals 12 residues. The V gene's germline CDR1 is SGHDN and CDR2 FVKESK. V was trimmed by 5 bases and J by 8 bases, leaving 10 bases between them. CDR3 nucleotide sequence: TGTGCCAGCAGCTCCCGGTACGATGAGCAGTTCTTC. Its translation: CASSSRYDEQFF. Full variable domain (rest looked up from reference TRBV14 and TRBJ2-1): EAGVTQFPSHSVIEKGQTVTLRCDPISGHDNLYWYRRVMGKEIKFLLHFVKESKQDESGMPNNRFLAERTGGTYSTLKVQPAELEDSGVYFCASSSRYDEQFFGPGTRLTVL.

The chain links TRBV6-1 to TRBJ1-1, with a tentative D call TRBD1 (5 bases). The CDR3 length is 13 residues. With 6 bases removed from V and 4 bases from J, the gap between germline ends came to 12 bases. Germline CDR1 and CDR2: MNHNS and SASEGT. The CDR3 region is CASRVDGGTEAFF. The CDR3 coding sequence is TGTGCCAGCAGAGTAGACGGGGGCACTGAAGCTTTCTTT.